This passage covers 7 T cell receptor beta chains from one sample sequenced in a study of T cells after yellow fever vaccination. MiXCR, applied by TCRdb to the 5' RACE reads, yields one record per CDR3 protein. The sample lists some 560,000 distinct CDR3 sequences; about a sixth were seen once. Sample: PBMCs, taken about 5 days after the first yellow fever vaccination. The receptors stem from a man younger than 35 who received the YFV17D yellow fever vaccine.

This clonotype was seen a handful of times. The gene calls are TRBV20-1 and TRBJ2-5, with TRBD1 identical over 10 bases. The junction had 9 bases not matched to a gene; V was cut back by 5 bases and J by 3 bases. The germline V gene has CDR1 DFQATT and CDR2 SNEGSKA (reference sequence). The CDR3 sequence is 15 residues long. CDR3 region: CSAGQGVGTEETQYF. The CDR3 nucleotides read TGCAGTGCTGGACAGGGGGTGGGGACCGAAGAGACCCAGTACTTC.

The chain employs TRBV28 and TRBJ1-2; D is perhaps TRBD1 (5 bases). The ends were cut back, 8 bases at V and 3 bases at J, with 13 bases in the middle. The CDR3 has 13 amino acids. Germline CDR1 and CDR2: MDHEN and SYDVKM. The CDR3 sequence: CASGLGAHYGYTF. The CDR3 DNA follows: TGTGCCAGCGGGCTAGGGGCCCACTATGGCTACACCTTC.

The CDR3: CSAAGGWLETQYF. In DNA, the CDR3 is TGCAGCGCTGCTGGGGGGTGGTTGGAGACCCAGTACTTC. V usage is TRBV29-1 and J usage is TRBJ2-5, with D maybe TRBD2 (6 bases). Per the germline V gene, CDR1 is SQVTM and CDR2 is ANQGSEA. CDR3 length: 13 residues. Trimming removed 7 bases from V and 5 bases from J, with 17 bases in between.

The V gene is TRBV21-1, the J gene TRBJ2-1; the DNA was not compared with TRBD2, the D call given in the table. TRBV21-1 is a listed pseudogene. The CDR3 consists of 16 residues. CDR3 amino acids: CASSKAQLVRYNEQFF. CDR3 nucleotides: TGTGCCAGCAGCAAAGCGCAGCTCGTCCGTTACAATGAGCAGTTCTTC.

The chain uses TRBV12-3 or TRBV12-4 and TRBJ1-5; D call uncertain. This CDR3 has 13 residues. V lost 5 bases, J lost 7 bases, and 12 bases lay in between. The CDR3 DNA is TGTGCCAGCAGTACCCAGGCTTCGCAGCCCCAGCATTTT. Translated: CASSTQASQPQHF.

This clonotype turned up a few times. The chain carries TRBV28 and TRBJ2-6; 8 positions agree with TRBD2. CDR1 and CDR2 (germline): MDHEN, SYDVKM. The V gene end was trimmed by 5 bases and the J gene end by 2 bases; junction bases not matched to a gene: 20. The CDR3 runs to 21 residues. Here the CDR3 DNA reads TGTGCCAGCAGTCCGCGGGGGGCGCTTTTCAAAGGCGCTCCTGGGGCCAACGTCCTGACTTTC. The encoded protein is CASSPRGALFKGAPGANVLTF. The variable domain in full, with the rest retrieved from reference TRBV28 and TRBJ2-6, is DVKVTQSSRYLVKRTGEKVFLECVQDMDHENMFWYRQDPGLGLRLIYFSYDVKMKEKGDIPEGYSVSREKKERFSLILESASTNQTSMYLCASSPRGALFKGAPGANVLTFGAGSRLTVL.

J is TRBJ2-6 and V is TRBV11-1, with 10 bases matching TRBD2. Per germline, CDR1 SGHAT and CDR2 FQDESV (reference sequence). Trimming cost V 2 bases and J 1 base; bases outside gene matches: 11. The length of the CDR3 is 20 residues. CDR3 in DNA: TGTGCCAGCAGCTTATGGAGTAGCGGGGGGACTGGGTCTGGGGCCAACGTCCTGACTTTC. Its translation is CASSLWSSGGTGSGANVLTF.